This record looks at one T cell receptor (beta chain) sequence and its context. These data come from a study of blood T cell repertoires in COVID-19. Methods used by the authors: The authors estimated nucleated cell counts from reference gene primer amplification. Measured with immunoSEQ multiplex PCR; TCRdb has only the in-frame clones, and not every one. Clonal size and the V and J genes are those of that table, whereas D and trimming came from the DNA. There are roughly 140,000 clones in the sample; around 84% occur only once, and less than 2.5% lies in the top ten. Germline V gene sequence: CDR1 SGHTA, CDR2 FQGTGA. The V and J ends lost 4 bases and 7 bases respectively, with 20 bases between them. This CDR3 is 16 amino acids long.

This sequence joins TRBV7-3 and TRBJ2-1; perhaps TRBD2 as D (5 bases). The clonotype was recovered from a man between 65 and 85 years old with acute or convalescent COVID-19. Specimen: peripheral blood. The CDR3 is CASSSTSVGVGNEQFF. The CDR3 region has the DNA TGTGCCAGCAGCTCCACCTCCGTCGGGGTTGGAAATGAGCAGTTCTTC.